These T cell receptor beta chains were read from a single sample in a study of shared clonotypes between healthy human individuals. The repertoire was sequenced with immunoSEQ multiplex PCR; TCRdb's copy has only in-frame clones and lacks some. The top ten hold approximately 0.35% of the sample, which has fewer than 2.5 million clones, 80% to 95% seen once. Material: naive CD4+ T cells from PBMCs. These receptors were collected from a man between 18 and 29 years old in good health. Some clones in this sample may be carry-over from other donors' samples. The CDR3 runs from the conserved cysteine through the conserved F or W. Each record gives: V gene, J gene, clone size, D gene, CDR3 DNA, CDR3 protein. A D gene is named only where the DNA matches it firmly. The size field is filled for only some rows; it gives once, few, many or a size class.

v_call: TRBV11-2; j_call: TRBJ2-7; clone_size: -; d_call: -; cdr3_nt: TGTGCCAGCAGCCCCGGGACTCCGGTGAGGGAGCAGTACTTC; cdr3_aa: CASSPGTPVREQYF
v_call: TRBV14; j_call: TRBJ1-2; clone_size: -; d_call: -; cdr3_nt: TGTGCCAGCAGCCAAGGCTCCGGGGATCTCGGCTACACCTTC; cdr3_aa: CASSQGSGDLGYTF
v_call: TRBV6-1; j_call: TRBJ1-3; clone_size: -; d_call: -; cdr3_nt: TGTGCCAGCAGTGAAGCGCGGGGCAACACCATATATTTT; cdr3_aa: CASSEARGNTIYF
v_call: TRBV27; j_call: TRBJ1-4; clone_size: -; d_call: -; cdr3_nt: TGTGCCAGCAGTTGGCACTCTAATGAAAAACTGTTTTTT; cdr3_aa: CASSWHSNEKLFF
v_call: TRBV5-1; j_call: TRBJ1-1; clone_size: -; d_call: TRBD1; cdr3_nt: TGCGCCAGCAGCCCAGGTGGGACAGGGGGCATCACTGAAGCTTTCTTT; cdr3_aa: CASSPGGTGGITEAFF
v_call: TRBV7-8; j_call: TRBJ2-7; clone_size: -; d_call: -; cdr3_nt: TGTGCCAGCAGCTTAGAGGGCCTCTCCTACGAGCAGTACTTC; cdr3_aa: CASSLEGLSYEQYF
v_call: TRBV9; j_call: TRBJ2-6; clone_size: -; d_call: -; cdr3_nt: TGTGCCAGCAGCGTAAGACCCACTGGGGCCAACGTCCTGACTTTC; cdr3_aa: CASSVRPTGANVLTF
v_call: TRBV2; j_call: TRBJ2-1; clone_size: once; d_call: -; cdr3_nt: TGTGCCAGCAGTGGAAGCCGAATTAATTGGCGGGAATCCTACAATGAGCAGTTCTTC; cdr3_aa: CASSGSRINWRESYNEQFF
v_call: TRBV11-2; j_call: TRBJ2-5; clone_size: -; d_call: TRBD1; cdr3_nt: TGTGCCAGCAGCCCGGGGACAGCACAAGAGACCCAGTACTTC; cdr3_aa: CASSPGTAQETQYF
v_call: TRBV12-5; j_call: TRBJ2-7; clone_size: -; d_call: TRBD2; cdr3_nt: TGTGCTAGTGGTTTGCCAAGGGACAGGGGCTTCGCTAGCGGGAGGGCCTCCTACGAGCAGTACTTC; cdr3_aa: CASGLPRDRGFASGRASYEQYF
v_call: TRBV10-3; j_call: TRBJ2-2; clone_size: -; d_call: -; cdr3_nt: TGTGCCATCAGTGAGTCCCACGTACCCTCGGGCGGGGAGCTGTTTTTT; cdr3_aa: CAISESHVPSGGELFF
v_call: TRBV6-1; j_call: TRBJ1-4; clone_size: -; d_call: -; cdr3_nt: TGTGCCAGCAGGCGGGGGGGCGGAACTAATGAAAAACTGTTTTTT; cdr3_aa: CASRRGGGTNEKLFF
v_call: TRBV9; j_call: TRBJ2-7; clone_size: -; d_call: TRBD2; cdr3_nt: TGTGCCAGCAGCCCGCGACTAGCGGGAGGCGAGCAGTACTTC; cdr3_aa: CASSPRLAGGEQYF
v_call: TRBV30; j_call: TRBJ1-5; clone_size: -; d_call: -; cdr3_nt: TGTGCCTGGAGTTTGCAGGGGAATCAGCCCCAGCATTTT; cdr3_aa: CAWSLQGNQPQHF
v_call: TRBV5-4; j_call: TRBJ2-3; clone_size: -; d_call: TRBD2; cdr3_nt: TGTGCCAGCAGCTTGGTGGCGGGAGCGGGAGATACGCAGTATTTT; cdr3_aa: CASSLVAGAGDTQYF
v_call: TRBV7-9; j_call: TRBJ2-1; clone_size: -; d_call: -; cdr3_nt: TGTGCCAGCAGCTTAACTAGTCAAGGCAATGAGCAGTTCTTC; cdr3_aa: CASSLTSQGNEQFF
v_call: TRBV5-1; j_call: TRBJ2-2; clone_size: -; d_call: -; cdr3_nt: TGCGCCAGCAGGCCCGGGAGTCGCTCCGGGGAGCTGTTTTTT; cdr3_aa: CASRPGSRSGELFF